Detailed here is one T cell receptor beta chain. The antigen remains undetermined. At one of its ends the junction is not consistent with the germline gene, which may arise from a read error. The record originates from a study of shared clonotypes between healthy human individuals. Libraries were prepared by immunoSEQ multiplex PCR; TCRdb keeps only in-frame clonotypes and omits some of them. The repertoire consists of millions of clones, with 85% to 95% occurring once and the leading ten covering more than 0.1%. General observations from the study: Large depth notwithstanding, sorted-subset sequencing proved incomplete by rarefaction.

Germline assignment: CDR1 SGHRS and CDR2 YFSETQ. The CDR3 totals 17 residues. This receptor was identified in a man aged 18 to 30 in good health. Sequenced input: naive CD4+ T cells sorted from blood. Subset specified: CD45RA+ positively selected. This rearrangement joins TRBV5-1 to TRBJ1-4, with 7 bases matching TRBD1. CDR3 in amino acids: CASSVGETGFINEKLFF. The CDR3 nucleotides read TGCGCCAGCAGCGTAGGAGAGACAGGGTTCATTAATGAAAAGCTGTTTTTT.